This T cell receptor (beta chain) was recovered during a study of OX40 agonist ivuxolimab in advanced cancers. General study results and limits: Antigen specificity of clonally expanded peripheral T cells was not established.

Systemic immunosuppression or autoimmune disease history was grounds to exclude patients. Measured with immunoSEQ multiplex PCR; TCRdb has only the in-frame clones, and not every one. The sample lists approximately 98,000 clones, 75% to 95% occurring once. Details on this clone: The antigen is unknown.

Deletions cut 5 bases from V and 4 bases from J, with 8 bases between. Germline loops: CDR1 MNHNS, CDR2 SASEGT. CDR3 size: 12 residues. This sequence originates from an adult with an advanced solid tumor such as melanoma, head and neck, liver or kidney cancer. The rearrangement joins TRBV6-1 to TRBJ1-2; no clear D gene. The material was CD4+ or CD8+ T cells sorted from blood, obtained in a trial of the OX40 agonist ivuxolimab. The DNA of the CDR3 is TGTGCCAGCAGTTCTGTGAGCTATGGCTACACCTTC. This encodes CASSSVSYGYTF.